The clone carrying this TCR beta chain has more than one count but fewer than ten. These data are taken from a study of patients and donors after allogeneic stem cell transplantation. The CDR3 covers 17 residues. The V and J ends lost 4 bases and 6 bases respectively, with 25 bases between them. Via MiXCR, TCRdb re-called the RT-PCR reads, giving one row per CDR3 protein. This sample yields roughly 880,000 distinct CDR3 sequences, of which roughly 17% are seen a single time; 5% to 6.5% belongs to the top ten. This chain uses TRBV12-3 or TRBV12-4 with TRBJ2-7; D perhaps matches TRBD2 (6 bases). The sequenced material came from blood, either unsorted or a sorted T cell fraction (not recorded which). The origin of this receptor is a human donor who was either an allogeneic HSCT recipient or a stem cell or donor lymphocyte infusion donor (not recorded which). It is not recorded whose cells these are; they may come from a transplant donor. CDR3 sequence: CASSSAQWREAGSEQYF. DNA of the CDR3: TGTGCCAGCAGTTCCGCCCAGTGGAGGGAGGCAGGCTCCGAGCAGTACTTC.